The text below deals with one T cell receptor beta chain. Its target is unknown. Quantitative molecular-barcoded 5'-RACE generated the TCR beta libraries. Each CDR3 protein is one row after TCRdb ran MiXCR on the 5' RACE reads. Of 200,000 to 250,000 distinct CDR3 sequences listed, around 11% are singletons. The data are from a study of CD8 T cells in ankylosing spondylitis. Points from the study as a whole: Reactive arthritis synovial fluid and blood previously showed some of these motif variants. What seemed typical of ankylosing spondylitis blood was a TCR beta motif built from fewer than ten highly homologous variants. From matched ankylosing spondylitis synovial fluid, disease-linked clones were reportedly recovered at significantly enriched levels.

Germline CDR1 and CDR2: DFQATT and SNEGSKA (reference sequence). V shed 3 bases and J 12 bases; nucleotides not matched to a gene: 3. The CDR3 covers 10 residues. Sequencing was carried out using blood, either unsorted or a sorted T cell fraction (not recorded which). The TCR comes from a male donor with ankylosing spondylitis or in good health (not recorded which). The chain carries TRBV20-1 and TRBJ1-1, with 8 bases aligning to TRBD1. The CDR3 region has the DNA TGCAGTGCTAGTCCAGGGGGCACTTTCTTT. Its protein product is CSASPGGTFF.